Following are 27 T cell receptor beta chains from one sample sequenced in a study of human T cells and chemical hapten exposure. Time point noted: pre-sensitization, week 0. Treatment specified: therapeutic diphenylcyclopropenone sensitization with weekly scalp DPC. TCRdb redid the calling of the RACE reads with MiXCR, one entry per CDR3 protein. Of about 380,000 distinct CDR3 sequences listed, around 5.5% are singletons. The sample was whole blood, taken in connection with sensitization to the hapten diphenylcyclopropenone (DPC). Source of these receptors: a woman between 45 and 60 years old with alopecia areata. Some clones in this sample may be carry-over from other donors' samples.

This clonotype showed up many times. The chain couples TRBV10-2 to TRBJ2-3, with D perhaps TRBD2 (6 bases). This CDR3 contains 12 residues. V was trimmed by 11 bases and J by 0 bases, leaving 9 bases between them. CDR1 and CDR2 from the germline V gene are WSHSY and SAAADI. CDR3: CAAGTSTDTQYF. CDR3 bases: TGCGCCGCAGGGACTAGCACAGATACGCAGTATTTT.

Points on this clonotype: One junction end does not reproduce the germline sequence, and a read error may be involved. This chain links TRBV30 with TRBJ2-2, with a tentative D call TRBD2 (6 bases). This CDR3 comprises 14 residues. Germline V lookup: CDR1 GTSNPN, CDR2 SVGIG (reference sequence). CDR3 protein: CASTGTAKTGELFF. CDR3 sequence (DNA): TGTGCCTCAACCGGGACTGCGAAGACCGGGGAGCTGTTTTTT.

This clonotype came up many times. J is TRBJ1-1 and V is TRBV12-3 or TRBV12-4; D not certain. Trimming left V 0 bases short and J 4 bases short, with 6 bases between. The CDR3 has 13 amino acids. CDR3 nucleotides: TGTGCCAGCAGTTTAGCAACACCCACTGAAGCTTTCTTT. Residues: CASSLATPTEAFF.

This sequence joins TRBV12-3 or TRBV12-4 and TRBJ2-1; maybe TRBD2 (5 bases). V lost 4 bases and J lost 3, with 13 bases in between. The CDR3 sequence is 15 residues long. The CDR3 sequence is CASSYTRAFYNEQFF. For the CDR3, the DNA is TGTGCCAGCAGTTATACTAGAGCTTTCTACAATGAGCAGTTCTTC.

This clonotype was observed at least ten times. The rearrangement uses TRBV12-3 or TRBV12-4 and TRBJ1-2; D is unclear. This CDR3 is built from 13 residues. The ends were cut back, 6 bases at V and 4 bases at J, with 12 bases in the middle. The CDR3, as DNA: TGTGCCAGCAGATACGGACGGGGCTATGGCTACACCTTC. This translates into CASRYGRGYGYTF.

CDR3 region: CASSFVTGQRGEQYF. CDR3 bases: TGTGCCAGCAGCTTTGTGACAGGGCAACGTGGGGAGCAGTACTTC. The J gene is TRBJ2-7, the V gene TRBV13, with 7 bases matching TRBD1. V lost 3 bases, J lost 7 bases, and 12 bases stayed unmatched. This CDR3 region has 15 residues. CDR1 and CDR2 (germline): PRHDT, FYEKMQ (reference sequence). The complete variable domain, with remaining parts taken from reference TRBV13 and TRBJ2-7, reads AAGVIQSPRHLIKEKRETATLKCYPIPRHDTVYWYQQGPGQDPQFLISFYEKMQSDKGSIPDRFSAQQFSDYHSELNMSSLELGDSALYFCASSFVTGQRGEQYFGPGTRLTVT.

In its sample, this clonotype was seen a few times. The V call is TRBV20-1, the J call TRBJ2-3; D is perhaps TRBD2 (5 bases). The V end was cut by 1 base, the J end by 2 bases, with 19 bases between. The germline gives CDR1 DFQATT, CDR2 SNEGSKA (reference sequence). CDR3 length: 17 residues. In nucleotides, the CDR3 is TGCAGTGCTAGAGGGAAGGAGAGGCGAGGGTCCACAGATACGCAGTATTTT. Its protein product is CSARGKERRGSTDTQYF.

The J gene is TRBJ1-1, the V gene TRBV30; D call uncertain. V was pared by 3 bases and J by 0 bases, with 14 bases between. Germline V lookup: CDR1 GTSNPN, CDR2 SVGIG (reference sequence). The CDR3 sequence is 15 residues long. The CDR3 DNA reads as TGTGCCTGGAGCCCCACCCCCACAATGAACACTGAAGCTTTCTTT. Translation gives CAWSPTPTMNTEAFF. Filled out from reference TRBV30 and TRBJ1-1, the complete variable domain reads SQTIHQWPATLVQPVGSPLSLECTVEGTSNPNLYWYRQAAGRGLQLLFYSVGIGQISSEVPQNLSASRPQDRQFILSSKKLLLSDSGFYLCAWSPTPTMNTEAFFGQGTRLTVV.

The chain uses TRBV12-3 or TRBV12-4 and TRBJ1-1; a possible D gene is TRBD1 (5 bases). This CDR3 has 16 residues. Trimming stripped 8 bases from V and 0 bases from J, with 19 bases between. The CDR3 loop is CASSPGGGPMNTEAFF. CDR3 coding DNA: TGTGCCAGCTCACCGGGGGGAGGTCCCATGAACACTGAAGCTTTCTTT.

J is TRBJ1-1 and V is TRBV29-1; 8 bases line up with TRBD1. The CDR3 extends over 15 amino acids. Germline CDR1 SQVTM, CDR2 ANQGSEA. V lost 4 bases, J lost 5 bases, and 12 bases stayed unmatched. The chain's CDR3 is CSVAPWQGARTEAFF. CDR3 nucleotides: TGCAGCGTTGCCCCCTGGCAGGGGGCAAGAACTGAAGCTTTCTTT.

This clonotype occurred a few times. The chain links TRBV7-8 to TRBJ2-5; 8 bases fit TRBD2. CDR1 is SGHVS, CDR2 FQNEAQ, per germline. V shed 3 bases and J 0 bases; nucleotides not matched to a gene: 6. CDR3 length: 16 residues. CDR3 nucleotides: TGTGCCAGCAGCTTCCCAGCGGGAGAGAACCAAGAGACCCAGTACTTC. Translation gives CASSFPAGENQETQYF.

This clonotype was seen many times. The CDR3 coding sequence is TGCGCCAGCAGCTTGGAAGGGCCGGGGAATTCACCCCTCCACTTT. Amino acid sequence: CASSLEGPGNSPLHF. The chain links TRBV5-1 to TRBJ1-6; D call uncertain. Trimming took 0 bases from V and 7 from J, leaving 11 bases between them. CDR3 size: 15 residues. Germline-derived CDR1 and CDR2 are SGHRS and YFSETQ.

This clonotype came up many times. The chain links TRBV4-3 to TRBJ2-3; unclear D gene. Trimming shortened V by 4 bases and J by 3 bases, and 14 bases separated the two germline ends. CDR1 is LGHNA, CDR2 YSLEER, per germline. The CDR3 has 15 amino acids. CDR3 sequence: CASSPTTVRTDTQYF. The DNA for the CDR3 is TGCGCCAGCAGCCCTACTACTGTGCGAACAGATACGCAGTATTTT.

The chain recombines TRBV7-2 with TRBJ1-3; D is perhaps TRBD1 (6 bases). The CDR3 is 16 residues long. The V and J ends lost 7 bases and 0 bases respectively, with 16 bases between them. Germline assignment: CDR1 SGHTA and CDR2 FQGNSA. The CDR3 DNA sequence: TGTGCCAGCATCCGAGGGGGTCCGAACTCTGGAAACACCATATATTTT. Its protein product is CASIRGGPNSGNTIYF.

Ten or more counts support this clonotype. The V gene is TRBV29-1, the J gene TRBJ2-7; 8 nucleotides match TRBD2. Trimming removed 7 bases from V and 3 bases from J; junction bases left unmatched: 2. The V gene's germline CDR1 is SQVTM and CDR2 ANQGSEA. The CDR3 loop spans 11 amino acids. The CDR3 nucleotides are TGCAGCGGGGGACTAGACTACGAGCAGTACTTC. This sequence encodes CSGGLDYEQYF.

There are many counts of this clonotype. J is TRBJ2-3 and V is TRBV18; 8 bases are a match to TRBD2. The germline gives CDR1 KGHSH, CDR2 LQKENI. V lost 3 bases, J lost 4 bases, and 12 bases stayed unmatched. The CDR3 has 17 amino acids. CDR3 sequence: CASSPFAGRDVADTQYF. As DNA, the CDR3 is TGTGCCAGCTCACCTTTCGCCGGGAGGGACGTCGCAGATACGCAGTATTTT.

This clonotype occurred many times. The chain couples TRBV5-6 to TRBJ2-7; 7 positions agree with TRBD2. Germline loops: CDR1 SGHDT, CDR2 YYEEEE. V was pared by 0 bases and J by 6 bases, with 3 bases of the junction left unmatched. The CDR3 sequence is 13 residues long. The CDR3 loop reads CASSLGSGGEQYF. CDR3 nucleotide sequence: TGTGCCAGCAGCTTGGGGTCGGGGGGCGAGCAGTACTTC.

The V call is TRBV27, the J call TRBJ2-3, with a possible D match to TRBD2 (5 bases). CDR1 and CDR2 from the germline V gene are MNHEY and SMNVEV (reference sequence). Trimming took off 5 bases at V and 0 bases at J, with 21 bases between the two ends. This CDR3 has 18 residues. The CDR3 spells CASSEKSGSPPSTDTQYF. In nucleotides, the CDR3 is TGTGCCAGCAGTGAGAAAAGCGGATCCCCCCCGAGCACAGATACGCAGTATTTT.

The sample holds many counts of this clonotype. J is TRBJ1-2 and V is TRBV7-9; TRBD1 matches 8 bases. This CDR3 is 13 amino acids long. Germline V gene lookup returns CDR1 SEHNR and CDR2 FQNEAQ (reference sequence). Losses at the gene ends were 5 bases for V and 6 bases for J; bases not matched to a gene: 5. For the CDR3, the DNA is TGTGCCAGCAGCCTTGGACAGGGAAATGGCTACACCTTC. It yields the protein CASSLGQGNGYTF.

This clonotype was seen ten or more times. Relative to the germline gene, one junction end is altered; a read error may explain this. The chain carries TRBV28 and TRBJ1-1; the match to TRBD1 covers 11 bases. Germline-derived CDR1 and CDR2 are MDHEN and SYDVKM. This CDR3 comprises 16 residues. CDR3 nucleotides: TGTGCCAGCAGTTCGGACAGGGGGCATAAGAACACTGAAGCTCTCTTT. It specifies CASSSDRGHKNTEALF.

The chain has TRBV3-1 and TRBJ1-2; 7 positions agree with TRBD1. From germline, CDR1 is LGHDT and CDR2 YNNKEL (reference sequence). The junction had 8 bases not matched to a gene; V was cut back by 3 bases and J by 4 bases. The CDR3 length is 15 residues. The CDR3 nucleotides are TGTGCCAGCAGCCAGGGGGACAGATTGCTCTATGGCTACACCTTC. Translation gives CASSQGDRLLYGYTF.

Ten or more counts support this clonotype. The chain is built from TRBV11-2 and TRBJ2-5, with D possibly being TRBD1 or TRBD2 (5 bases each). The V gene's germline CDR1 is SGHAT and CDR2 FQNNGV. V was pared by 5 bases and J by 4 bases, with 11 bases between. The CDR3 consists of 13 residues. The CDR3 DNA follows: TGTGCCAGCAGCCAAGGGGCGGGAGAGACCCAGTACTTC. Its translation is CASSQGAGETQYF.

Worth noting for this clonotype: A much larger clone sits a single nucleotide away, making a read error possible. The chain is built from TRBV9 and TRBJ1-6; no reliable D call. The germline V gene has CDR1 SGDLS and CDR2 YYNGEE. The CDR3 spans 15 residues. The V end lost 4 bases, the J end lost 7 bases, and 15 bases lay between the germline ends. The CDR3 region is CASSPSGWTNSPLHF. CDR3 in DNA: TGTGCCAGCAGCCCTTCCGGGTGGACGAATTCACCCCTCCACTTT.

This sequence joins TRBV9 and TRBJ2-7; possible D gene TRBD2, 5 bases. This CDR3 is 13 amino acids long. In germline, CDR1 is SGDLS, CDR2 YYNGEE. The V end was cut by 0 bases, the J end by 5 bases, with 9 bases between. This CDR3 reads CASSVAPRDEQYF. The CDR3 region has the DNA TGTGCCAGCAGCGTAGCTCCGAGGGACGAGCAGTACTTC.

This clonotype was detected ten times or more. The rearrangement uses TRBV7-6 and TRBJ2-1; the D gene is possibly TRBD1 (5 bases). Germline lookup yields CDR1 SGHVS and CDR2 FNYEAQ. The CDR3 consists of 12 residues. The V end lost 2 bases, the J end lost 9 bases, and 8 bases lay between the germline ends. This CDR3 is CASSLLDTEQFF. The CDR3 DNA is TGTGCCAGCAGCTTATTGGACACTGAGCAGTTCTTC. Complete variable domain (other parts from reference TRBV7-6 and TRBJ2-1): GAGVSQSPRYKVTKRGQDVALRCDPISGHVSLYWYRQALGQGPEFLTYFNYEAQQDKSGLPNDRFSAERPEGSISTLTIQRTEQRDSAMYRCASSLLDTEQFFGPGTRLTVL.

V and J are TRBV20-1 and TRBJ1-1, with D tentatively TRBD1 (6 bases). Trimming removed 0 bases at V and 5 bases at J, with 16 bases between. The CDR3 length is 15 residues. CDR1 is DFQATT and CDR2 is SNEGSKA in the germline V gene (reference sequence). CDR3 protein: CSARDLRGRGTEAFF. CDR3 nucleotide sequence: TGCAGTGCTAGAGATCTCCGGGGGCGCGGGACTGAAGCTTTCTTT.

The chain uses TRBV12-3 or TRBV12-4 and TRBJ1-2; D is unclear. CDR3 length: 15 residues. Trimming pared 6 bases from V and 2 bases from J, leaving 16 bases between. The CDR3 sequence: CASSSTEGANYGYTF. DNA of the CDR3: TGTGCCAGCAGCTCCACGGAGGGTGCAAACTATGGCTACACCTTC.